The 24 T cell receptor beta chains reported below all come from one sample, sequenced in a study of control samples from healthy donors and cancer patients. Data came from immunoSEQ multiplex PCR; TCRdb stores just in-frame clones and leaves some out. The data contain 150,000 to 200,000 clones, about 94% of them singletons. Material: blood. The origin of the receptors is a woman in her 40s in good health.

This rearrangement joins TRBV5-1 to TRBJ2-5; perhaps D is TRBD1 or TRBD2 (5 bases each). V was shortened by 1 base and J by 3 bases, with 13 bases between the two germline ends. The CDR3 has 15 amino acids. CDR1 and CDR2 from the germline V gene are SGHRS and YFSETQ. In DNA form, the CDR3 reads TGCGCCAGCAGCTTGCGAAGACAGAGGGAAGAGACCCAGTACTTC. It is translated as CASSLRRQREETQYF.

The chain uses TRBV18 and TRBJ2-1; tentative D call: TRBD1 (5 bases). CDR3 length: 15 residues. Between the trimmed V and J ends, which lost 3 bases and 3 bases, there was a span of 12 bases. CDR1 and CDR2 (germline): KGHSH, LQKENI. CDR3 region: CASSPRQTGYNEQFF. CDR3 DNA: TGTGCCAGCTCACCGCGACAAACAGGCTACAATGAGCAGTTCTTC. Together with reference TRBV18 and TRBJ2-1, the CDR3 gives the full variable domain: NAGVMQNPRHLVRRRGQEARLRCSPMKGHSHVYWYRQLPEEGLKFMVYLQKENIIDESGMPKERFSAEFPKEGPSILRIQQVVRGDSAAYFCASSPRQTGYNEQFFGPGTRLTVL.

The genes are TRBV7-2 and TRBJ1-1; 7 bases are a match to TRBD1. There are 14 residues in the CDR3. Germline V gene data show CDR1 as SGHTA and CDR2 as FQGNSA. J was trimmed by 0 bases and V by 8 bases; bases with no gene match: 6. CDR3 nucleotide sequence: TGTGCCAGCTCAGGGGGGGCCTTGAACACTGAAGCTTTCTTT. Its translation: CASSGGALNTEAFF.

The V gene is TRBV18, the J gene TRBJ1-1, with D maybe TRBD1 (6 bases). CDR3 size: 13 residues. V was trimmed by 3 bases and J by 6 bases, leaving 11 bases between them. Germline V gene sequence: CDR1 KGHSH, CDR2 LQKENI. CDR3 residues: CASSPGGPAEAFF. DNA for the CDR3: TGTGCCAGCTCACCCGGGGGCCCGGCTGAAGCTTTCTTT.

V gene TRBV7-2 combines with J gene TRBJ2-7, with TRBD2 matching 13 bases. Germline lookup yields CDR1 SGHTA and CDR2 FQGNSA. The CDR3 length is 16 residues. After removal of 4 bases from V and 4 bases from J, the junction contained 7 bases not matched to a gene. Here the CDR3 DNA reads TGTGCCAGCAGCTCACCTCGGACTAGCGGGAGATACGAGCAGTACTTC. It is translated as CASSSPRTSGRYEQYF.

This chain links TRBV5-6 with TRBJ1-2; TRBD1 is a possible D gene (5 bases). V was shortened by 7 bases and J by 2 bases, with 15 bases between the two germline ends. Germline values: CDR1 SGHDT, CDR2 YYEEEE. This CDR3 comprises 14 residues. The CDR3 bases are TGTGCCAGCTTGGTCTTCCGACAGAACTATGGCTACACCTTC. It is translated as CASLVFRQNYGYTF. Together with reference TRBV5-6 and TRBJ1-2, the CDR3 gives the full variable domain: DAGVTQSPTHLIKTRGQQVTLRCSPKSGHDTVSWYQQALGQGPQFIFQYYEEEERQRGNFPDRFSGHQFPNYSSELNVNALLLGDSALYLCASLVFRQNYGYTFGSGTRLTVV.

The V call is TRBV14, the J call TRBJ1-2; D call uncertain. This CDR3 has 14 amino acids. The V gene lost 4 bases and the J gene lost 4 bases, with 13 bases spanning the gap. In germline, CDR1 is SGHDN, CDR2 FVKESK. Written as DNA, the CDR3 is TGTGCCAGCAGCCCGAGACGCGCGGGCTATGGCTACACCTTC. Protein: CASSPRRAGYGYTF. The entire variable domain, with the rest obtained from reference TRBV14 and TRBJ1-2, is as follows: EAGVTQFPSHSVIEKGQTVTLRCDPISGHDNLYWYRRVMGKEIKFLLHFVKESKQDESGMPNNRFLAERTGGTYSTLKVQPAELEDSGVYFCASSPRRAGYGYTFGSGTRLTVV.

J is TRBJ2-2 and V is TRBV11-2; possible D gene TRBD1, 5 bases. This CDR3 region has 17 residues. V gave up 0 bases and J gave up 4 bases, with 15 bases separating them. The germline CDR1 and CDR2 sequences are SGHAT and FQNNGV. This CDR3 reads CASSLEGFQGSTGELFF. The CDR3 nucleotides read TGTGCCAGCAGCTTAGAAGGGTTCCAGGGAAGCACCGGGGAGCTGTTTTTT.

The chain is built from TRBV5-6 and TRBJ1-3, with TRBD1 matching over 7 bases. Germline CDR1 and CDR2: SGHDT and YYEEEE. The V segment lost 3 bases and the J segment 2 bases; nucleotides outside the gene matches: 5. This CDR3 has 15 amino acids. The CDR3 DNA sequence: TGTGCCAGCAGCTCCCTAACAGGGGCTGGAAACACCATATATTTT. Its protein is CASSSLTGAGNTIYF. Complete variable domain (other parts from reference TRBV5-6 and TRBJ1-3): DAGVTQSPTHLIKTRGQQVTLRCSPKSGHDTVSWYQQALGQGPQFIFQYYEEEERQRGNFPDRFSGHQFPNYSSELNVNALLLGDSALYLCASSSLTGAGNTIYFGEGSWLTVV.

The rearrangement links TRBV5-5 to TRBJ1-2; 10 bases fit TRBD1. Germline assignment: CDR1 SGHKS and CDR2 YYEKEE (reference sequence). The CDR3 spans 14 residues. With 3 bases clipped from V and 7 bases from J, the junction kept 6 bases outside the gene matches. CDR3 in DNA: TGTGCCAGCAGCTCCGACAGGGGGCGAGGTGGCTACACCTTC. It codes for CASSSDRGRGGYTF.

This clone was seen once. The V and J genes are TRBV3-1 (or the pseudogene TRBV3-2) and TRBJ2-7; no reliable D call. Germline loops: CDR1 LGHDT, CDR2 YNNKEL (reference sequence). The CDR3 runs 13 residues. The V end was cut by 1 base, the J end by 2 bases, with 6 bases between. The CDR3 DNA is TGTGCCAGCAGCCAAGGGCCTACCTACGAGCAGTACTTC. This gives the protein CASSQGPTYEQYF.

The chain joins TRBV4-3 to TRBJ2-1, with 10 bases lining up with TRBD2. V trimming: 4 bases; J trimming: 4 bases; junction bases outside the gene matches: 4. Germline V gene sequence: CDR1 LGHNA, CDR2 YSLEER. The CDR3 totals 15 residues. The CDR3 spells CASSRDSGGYNEQFF. Here the CDR3 DNA reads TGCGCCAGCAGCCGAGATAGCGGGGGGTACAATGAGCAGTTCTTC.

V usage is TRBV2 and J usage is TRBJ2-3, with 7 bases that match TRBD2. The length of the CDR3 is 16 residues. Germline-derived CDR1 and CDR2 are SNHLY and FYNNEI. The trim removed 7 bases at V and 0 bases at J, leaving 10 bases unmatched. CDR3 nucleotide sequence: TGTGCCAGCAATGGGGGGGGGTCTACTAGCACAGATACGCAGTATTTT. Protein product: CASNGGGSTSTDTQYF.

The V and J genes are TRBV9 and TRBJ1-1, with 11 bases identical to TRBD1. The CDR3 covers 15 residues. V dropped 4 bases and J dropped 3; count of bases not matched to a gene: 5. Germline CDR1 and CDR2: SGDLS and YYNGEE. CDR3 in DNA: TGTGCCAGCAGCCCCCGGACAGGGGGCTACACTGAAGCTTTCTTT. Its protein product is CASSPRTGGYTEAFF.

The chain is built from TRBV10-3 and TRBJ1-6; D is ambiguous. The ends were cut back, 2 bases at V and 7 bases at J, with 12 bases in the middle. CDR1 is ENHRY, CDR2 SYGVKD, per germline. This CDR3 is 15 amino acids long. The CDR3 is CAISEMEGSNSPLHF. The CDR3 coding sequence is TGTGCCATCAGTGAGATGGAAGGGTCCAATTCACCCCTCCACTTT.

This chain uses TRBV6-2 or TRBV6-3 with TRBJ2-1, with TRBD1 matching over 11 bases. The CDR3 is 17 amino acids. Germline trimming cut 5 bases from V and 7 bases from J; bases unmatched to any gene: 13. Per germline, CDR1 MNHEY and CDR2 SVGEGT. The CDR3 bases are TGTGCCAGCAGTCCGGACAGGGGGCGCCCCGATGGGAATGAGCAGTTCTTC. It specifies CASSPDRGRPDGNEQFF.

The V and J genes are TRBV9 and TRBJ2-1, with unresolved D. The CDR3 has 15 amino acids. Germline CDR1 reads SGDLS; CDR2 reads YYNGEE. Trimming pared 0 bases from V and 8 bases from J, leaving 15 bases between. The CDR3, as DNA: TGTGCCAGCAGCGTAGCGGGCAGATTGGTCCATGAGCAGTTCTTC. Its protein product is CASSVAGRLVHEQFF.

This chain links TRBV9 with TRBJ2-3, with 13 bases that match TRBD2. This CDR3 comprises 16 residues. Trimming at V came to 5 bases and at J to 4 bases, leaving 7 bases not matched to a gene. Germline V CDR1 and CDR2: SGDLS, YYNGEE. CDR3 bases: TGTGCCAGCAGAGCAATACTAGCGGGGGGGGCAGATACGCAGTATTTT. Protein product: CASRAILAGGADTQYF.

Only one count was recorded for this clone. CDR3: CASSEEPESTQPQHF. The CDR3 coding sequence is TGTGCCAGCAGTGAAGAACCAGAATCAACTCAGCCCCAGCATTTT. This chain uses TRBV6-1 with TRBJ1-5; D is unclear. This CDR3 is built from 15 residues. Germline CDR1 MNHNS, CDR2 SASEGT. The ends were cut back, 1 base at V and 6 bases at J, with 13 bases in the middle.

V and J are TRBV29-1 and TRBJ2-1; TRBD2 matches 7 bases. Germline-derived CDR1 and CDR2 are SQVTM and ANQGSEA. Trimming removed 4 bases from V and 4 bases from J; junction bases left unmatched: 10. CDR3 size: 15 residues. The CDR3 coding sequence is TGCAGCGTTGTACCGCGGGGACTAATATACAATGAGCAGTTCTTC. This encodes CSVVPRGLIYNEQFF.

This clone has only one observation. V gene TRBV4-2 combines with J gene TRBJ2-2; TRBD2 agrees at 10 bases. V was pared by 0 bases and J by 0 bases, with 4 bases of the junction left unmatched. The CDR3 spans 18 residues. The germline CDR1 and CDR2 sequences are LGHNA and YNFKEQ. As DNA, the CDR3 is TGTGCCAGCAGCCAAGAAGGACTAGCGGTCGCGAACACCGGGGAGCTGTTTTTT. As protein: CASSQEGLAVANTGELFF.

The rearrangement joins TRBV27 to TRBJ2-1, with 7 bases identical to TRBD1. The ends lost 4 bases at V and 6 bases at J; junction bases unmatched: 9. This CDR3 is built from 15 residues. Germline CDR1 MNHEY, CDR2 SMNVEV (reference sequence). The CDR3 nucleotides read TGTGCCAGCAGTTACAGGGGTTGGCGTCTCAATGAGCAGTTCTTC. Translating it yields CASSYRGWRLNEQFF.

The chain joins TRBV27 to TRBJ1-6; D uncertain. The CDR3 covers 13 residues. Trimming removed 0 bases at V and 9 bases at J, with 6 bases between. Germline V gives CDR1 MNHEY, CDR2 SMNVEV (reference sequence). In DNA form, the CDR3 reads TGTGCCAGCAGTTTATCGGAGAGTTCACCCCTCCACTTT. Its translation: CASSLSESSPLHF.

This clone has only one observation. This rearrangement joins TRBV11-3 to TRBJ2-1, with a tentative D call TRBD2 (6 bases). Trimming removed 1 base from V and 8 bases from J, with 18 bases in between. CDR3 length: 16 residues. Germline values: CDR1 SGHNT, CDR2 YENEEA. CDR3 loop: CASSLGGTARPHEQFF. CDR3 in DNA: TGTGCCAGCAGCTTAGGGGGGACTGCCAGACCCCATGAGCAGTTCTTC.